A single sample is the source of the 30 T cell receptor beta chains below, sequenced in a study of CD8 T cells in Susac syndrome. It was with random hexamers that roughly 0.5 to 1 ug RNA was reverse transcribed. TCRdb fed the immunoSEQ multiplex PCR reads into MiXCR, producing one record per CDR3 protein. The sample holds hundreds of thousands of distinct CDR3 sequences, about 93% seen once. Sequenced: CD4+ T cells from PBMCs. Receptor source: a human donor with multiple sclerosis.

The CDR3 bases are TGCAGCGTCAGCTTGGACTTTAACACTGAAGCTTTCTTT. This sequence encodes CSVSLDFNTEAFF. The rearrangement uses TRBV20-1 and TRBJ1-1, with D uncertain. Germline V gene lookup returns CDR1 DFQATT and CDR2 SNEGSKA (reference sequence). The CDR3 covers 13 residues.

The V call is TRBV3-1, the J call TRBJ2-1, with a weak D call TRBD1 (6 bases). Germline-derived CDR1 and CDR2 are LGHDT and YNNKEL (reference sequence). The V and J ends lost 10 bases and 0 bases respectively, with 16 bases between them. The CDR3 extends over 15 amino acids. CDR3 region: CATKIGGRSYNEQFF. The CDR3 DNA reads TGTGCCACCAAAATTGGGGGCCGCTCCTACAATGAGCAGTTCTTC.

J is TRBJ1-2 and V is TRBV29-1, with a tentative D call TRBD1 (5 bases). The CDR3 length is 11 residues. CDR1 is SQVTM, CDR2 ANQGSEA, per germline. V was trimmed by 4 bases and J by 8 bases, leaving 11 bases between them. CDR3 nucleotide sequence: TGCAGCGTTGCAGGGCCTGGGGGCTACACCTTC. Translating it yields CSVAGPGGYTF.

This sequence joins TRBV19 and TRBJ2-3; TRBD2 matches 14 bases. The germline CDR1 and CDR2 sequences are LNHDA and SQIVND (reference sequence). The CDR3 runs to 16 residues. V lost 6 bases, J lost 5 bases, and 7 bases stayed unmatched. CDR3 sequence (DNA): TGTGCCAGTAGCACGAGACTAGCGGGAGGGGTAGATACGCAGTATTTT. This translates into CASSTRLAGGVDTQYF.

This chain uses TRBV27 with TRBJ1-2, with D maybe TRBD1 (6 bases). The CDR3 runs to 14 residues. Germline V gene lookup returns CDR1 MNHEY and CDR2 SMNVEV (reference sequence). V was pared by 6 bases and J by 7 bases, with 18 bases between. The CDR3 bases are TGTGCCAGCAGCCCCTTACAGGGATCGGGTGGCTACACCTTC. Translation: CASSPLQGSGGYTF.

This clonotype was seen a few times. This chain links TRBV27 with TRBJ1-3, with TRBD1 matching 8 bases. The CDR3 has 16 amino acids. V dropped 3 bases and J dropped 0; count of bases not matched to a gene: 4. Germline V gene lookup returns CDR1 MNHEY and CDR2 SMNVEV (reference sequence). CDR3 residues: CASSLTGVGSGNTIYF. The DNA for the CDR3 is TGTGCCAGCAGTTTGACAGGGGTTGGCTCTGGAAACACCATATATTTT.

The gene calls are TRBV23-1 and TRBJ2-7; D is undetermined. TRBV23-1 falls under the ORF class, with uncertain function. V was clipped by 3 bases and J by 2 bases, with 17 bases between them. The CDR3 covers 16 residues. CDR3 residues: CASSHPTLSIPYEQYV. As DNA, the CDR3 is TGCGCCAGCAGTCATCCGACCCTCTCTATCCCCTACGAGCAGTACGTC.

This clonotype was detected only once. The junction does not match germline at one end; this may be a read error. This rearrangement joins TRBV7-7 to TRBJ1-5; maybe TRBD1 (6 bases). From germline, CDR1 is SSHAT and CDR2 FNYEAQ (reference sequence). There are 18 residues in the CDR3. This chain's CDR3 is CASSSTKGGRYSNQPQHF. Here the CDR3 DNA reads TGTGCTAGCAGCTCAACAAAGGGGGGCAGATATAGCAATCAGCCCCAGCATTTT.

J is TRBJ1-5 and V is TRBV24-1; no clear D. CDR3 length: 13 residues. V gave up 6 bases and J gave up 10 bases, with 15 bases separating them. Germline lookup yields CDR1 KGHDR and CDR2 SFDVKD. In DNA, the CDR3 is TGTGCCACCAGTCCCGCAGGAGGTCTACCCCAGCATTTT. This translates into CATSPAGGLPQHF.

Only one count was recorded for this clonotype. The genes are TRBV14 and TRBJ2-1; 13 bases line up with TRBD2. The CDR3 has 20 amino acids. The V gene end was trimmed by 4 bases and the J gene end by 3 bases; junction bases not matched to a gene: 15. Germline CDR1 reads SGHDN; CDR2 reads FVKESK. The CDR3 reads CASSLPVTSGRNGDYNEQFF. CDR3 coding DNA: TGTGCCAGCAGCCTACCGGTGACTAGCGGGAGGAACGGGGACTACAATGAGCAGTTCTTC.

For the CDR3, the DNA is TGTGCCAGCAGCTTACGTTCCGTCGGGGACTGGATGGCTTCACCCCTCCACTTT. Its translation is CASSLRSVGDWMASPLHF. This chain connects TRBV7-8 to TRBJ1-6, with D tentatively TRBD1 (5 bases). Germline CDR1 SGHVS, CDR2 FQNEAQ. The CDR3 runs 18 residues. The V gene lost 2 bases and the J gene lost 9 bases, with 23 bases spanning the gap.

This clonotype has only one observation. J is TRBJ1-4 and V is TRBV20-1; unclear D gene. This CDR3 is 13 amino acids long. Trimming pared 5 bases from V and 6 bases from J, leaving 13 bases between. CDR1 and CDR2 (germline): DFQATT, SNEGSKA (reference sequence). CDR3 amino acids: CSAWTASYEKLFF. The CDR3 coding sequence is TGCAGTGCTTGGACTGCGTCCTATGAAAAACTGTTTTTT.

The chain combines TRBV20-1 with TRBJ2-1; TRBD2 agrees at 10 bases. CDR1 and CDR2 from the germline V gene are DFQATT and SNEGSKA (reference sequence). With 4 bases clipped from V and 0 bases from J, the junction kept 3 bases outside the gene matches. The length of the CDR3 is 15 residues. The CDR3 region is CSATSGGISYNEQFF. The CDR3, as DNA: TGCAGTGCTACTAGCGGGGGTATCTCCTACAATGAGCAGTTCTTC.

The CDR3 sequence is CASRPPTGAHSPLHF. The CDR3 coding sequence is TGTGCCAGCAGACCACCGACAGGGGCCCATTCACCCCTCCACTTT. This chain uses TRBV28 with TRBJ1-6; 8 nucleotides match TRBD1. The CDR3 is 15 residues long. V shed 6 bases and J 8 bases; nucleotides not matched to a gene: 9. Germline CDR1 reads MDHEN; CDR2 reads SYDVKM.

The CDR3: CSVERGHTNNEQFF. CDR3 nucleotide sequence: TGCAGCGTTGAGCGTGGTCATACAAACAATGAGCAGTTCTTC. This chain uses TRBV29-1 with TRBJ2-1, with D unclear. Germline V gene lookup returns CDR1 SQVTM and CDR2 ANQGSEA. V shed 3 bases and J shed 5 bases, with 14 bases lying between them. The CDR3 sequence is 14 residues long.

This sequence joins TRBV6-4 and TRBJ2-1; TRBD1 agrees at 7 bases. This CDR3 region has 15 residues. The trim removed 3 bases at V and 1 base at J, leaving 3 bases unmatched. The germline V gene has CDR1 MRHNA and CDR2 SNTAGT. As DNA, the CDR3 is TGTGCCAGCAGTGAACAGGGGTTATCCTACAATGAGCAGTTCTTC. This codes for CASSEQGLSYNEQFF.

Concerning this clonotype itself: The junction and the germline gene differ at one end; a read error may be behind it. V is TRBV7-7 and J is TRBJ2-2, with 7 bases matching TRBD2. Germline assignment: CDR1 SSHAT and CDR2 FNYEAQ (reference sequence). There are 15 residues in the CDR3. CDR3 DNA: TGTGCTAGCAGCTCGATGGAGCGGGGCACCGGGGAGCTGTTTTTT. Translation gives CASSSMERGTGELFF.

The V and J genes are TRBV6-6 and TRBJ2-5; possible D gene TRBD2, 5 bases. The CDR3 is 15 residues long. CDR1 MNHNY and CDR2 SVGAGI come from the germline V gene (reference sequence). The V and J ends lost 5 bases and 7 bases respectively, with 20 bases between them. CDR3 sequence: CASSSREPTRGTQYF. The DNA for the CDR3 is TGTGCCAGCAGTAGCCGGGAACCAACCCGGGGGACCCAGTACTTC.

CDR3 DNA: TGTGCCAGCAGCCAAGGTCGGACGGCCTCCTACGAGCAGTACTTC. Its translation: CASSQGRTASYEQYF. V gene TRBV3-1 combines with J gene TRBJ2-7; D gene uncertain. The V and J ends lost 1 base and 0 bases respectively, with 10 bases between them. This CDR3 spans 15 amino acids. Germline-derived CDR1 and CDR2 are LGHDT and YNNKEL (reference sequence).

The CDR3 is CASSKYTGATEAFF. For the CDR3, the DNA is TGTGCCAGCAGCAAATACACCGGGGCCACTGAAGCTTTCTTT. This sequence joins TRBV7-2 and TRBJ1-1, with D perhaps TRBD1 (5 bases). Trimming removed 5 bases at V and 4 bases at J, with 14 bases between. The CDR3 is made up of 14 amino acids. Per the germline V gene, CDR1 is SGHTA and CDR2 is FQGNSA. Supplemented by reference TRBV7-2 and TRBJ1-1, the full variable domain reads GAGVSQSPSNKVTEKGKDVELRCDPISGHTALYWYRQSLGQGLEFLIYFQGNSAPDKSGLPSDRFSAERTGGSVSTLTIQRTQQEDSAVYLCASSKYTGATEAFFGQGTRLTVV.

The rearrangement links TRBV5-1 to TRBJ1-2, with D perhaps matching TRBD1 (5 bases). Looked up from germline, CDR1 is SGHRS and CDR2 is YFSETQ. This CDR3 has 14 amino acids. V shed 0 bases and J shed 7 bases, with 13 bases lying between them. CDR3 residues: CASSLGAGIRGYTF. Here the CDR3 DNA reads TGCGCCAGCAGCTTGGGGGCAGGGATTCGTGGCTACACCTTC.

V is TRBV23-1 and J is TRBJ2-7, with D tentatively TRBD2 (5 bases). TRBV23-1 is given ORF status, its function remaining uncertain. Trimming stripped 4 bases from V and 2 bases from J, with 12 bases between. The CDR3 is 14 amino acids. This chain's CDR3 is CASSRRVGPYEQYV. The CDR3 DNA reads as TGCGCCAGCAGTCGGCGGGTGGGTCCCTACGAGCAGTACGTC.

The chain has TRBV24-1 and TRBJ2-2; no definite D call. Germline V gives CDR1 KGHDR, CDR2 SFDVKD. Trimming stripped 10 bases from V and 6 bases from J, with 17 bases between. This CDR3 comprises 14 residues. CDR3 in amino acids: CATTTGSVSGELFF. The CDR3 DNA sequence: TGTGCCACTACAACCGGCTCCGTTTCCGGGGAGCTGTTTTTT.

CDR3 amino acids: CASSAGLEKETQYF. The CDR3 DNA follows: TGTGCCAGCAGCGCGGGACTAGAAAAAGAGACCCAGTACTTC. V gene TRBV11-3 combines with J gene TRBJ2-5; 8 bases agree with TRBD2. CDR3 length: 14 amino acids. Germline V gene sequence: CDR1 SGHNT, CDR2 YENEEA. J lost 3 bases, V lost 5 bases, and 5 bases had no gene match.

The rearrangement joins TRBV5-1 to TRBJ2-4; D possibly corresponds to TRBD1 (5 bases). This CDR3 contains 17 residues. The ends were cut back, 4 bases at V and 0 bases at J, with 17 bases in the middle. Germline V CDR1 and CDR2: SGHRS, YFSETQ. The CDR3 sequence is CASSKDIRAVAKNIQYF. As DNA, the CDR3 is TGCGCCAGCAGCAAGGACATCCGGGCGGTAGCCAAAAACATTCAGTACTTC. Full variable domain (missing parts from reference TRBV5-1 and TRBJ2-4): KAGVTQTPRYLIKTRGQQVTLSCSPISGHRSVSWYQQTPGQGLQFLFEYFSETQRNKGNFPGRFSGRQFSNSRSEMNVSTLELGDSALYLCASSKDIRAVAKNIQYFGAGTRLSVL.

This chain joins TRBV7-2 and TRBJ2-5; D remains unclear. The V and J ends lost 3 bases and 2 bases respectively, with 10 bases between them. This CDR3 spans 14 amino acids. Looked up from germline, CDR1 is SGHTA and CDR2 is FQGNSA. CDR3 nucleotide sequence: TGTGCCAGCAGCTTGGGCTCGTTTCAAGAGACCCAGTACTTC. This translates into CASSLGSFQETQYF.

The V and J genes are TRBV6-1 and TRBJ1-5; a possible D gene is TRBD1 (6 bases). The V end was cut by 6 bases, the J end by 6 bases, with 18 bases between. This CDR3 has 15 residues. Per the germline V gene, CDR1 is MNHNS and CDR2 is SASEGT. The CDR3 region has the DNA TGTGCCAGCAGGGGGATAGCAGGGGTGGGTCAGCCCCAGCATTTT. This encodes CASRGIAGVGQPQHF.

V gene TRBV12-3 or TRBV12-4 combines with J gene TRBJ2-1, with D unresolved. The CDR3 runs to 15 residues. Trimming took 2 bases from V and 0 from J, leaving 8 bases between them. The CDR3 sequence: CASSLSPSSYNEQFF. Here the CDR3 DNA reads TGTGCCAGCAGTTTAAGTCCCAGCTCCTACAATGAGCAGTTCTTC.

This rearrangement joins TRBV2 to TRBJ1-3, with unresolved D. The V end was cut by 6 bases, the J end by 4 bases, with 7 bases between. This CDR3 has 12 residues. From germline, CDR1 is SNHLY and CDR2 FYNNEI. The CDR3 region is CASRLTGNTIYF. CDR3 nucleotides: TGTGCCAGCAGGTTGACAGGAAACACCATATATTTT.

The rearrangement uses TRBV20-1 and TRBJ2-5, with D possibly matching TRBD1 (6 bases). This CDR3 has 16 residues. The V end was cut by 4 bases, the J end by 1 base, with 19 bases between. Germline-derived CDR1 and CDR2 are DFQATT and SNEGSKA (reference sequence). The CDR3 loop reads CSAIPPGTNFQETQYF. CDR3 DNA sequence: TGCAGTGCTATACCTCCCGGGACAAACTTCCAAGAGACCCAGTACTTC.